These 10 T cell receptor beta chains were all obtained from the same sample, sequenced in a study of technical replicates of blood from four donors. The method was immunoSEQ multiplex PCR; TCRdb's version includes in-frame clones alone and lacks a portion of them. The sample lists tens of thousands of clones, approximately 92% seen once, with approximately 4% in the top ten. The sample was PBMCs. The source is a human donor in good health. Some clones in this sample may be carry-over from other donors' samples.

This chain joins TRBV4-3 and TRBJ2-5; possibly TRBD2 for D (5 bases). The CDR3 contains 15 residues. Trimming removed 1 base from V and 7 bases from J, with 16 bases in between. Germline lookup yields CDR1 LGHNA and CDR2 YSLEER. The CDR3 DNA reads TGCGCCAGCAGCCAAGTGGCGCCGGAGGAAGGGACCCAGTACTTC. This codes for CASSQVAPEEGTQYF.

The CDR3 protein is CASSPGGQRRGFDEQFF. The CDR3 DNA follows: TGTGCCAGCAGCCCCGGTGGACAGAGGCGTGGTTTCGATGAGCAGTTCTTC. The J gene is TRBJ2-1, the V gene TRBV5-4; perhaps TRBD1 as D (6 bases). With 4 bases removed from V and 8 bases from J, the gap between germline ends came to 25 bases. The germline V gene has CDR1 SGHNT and CDR2 YYREEE (reference sequence). This CDR3 is built from 17 residues.

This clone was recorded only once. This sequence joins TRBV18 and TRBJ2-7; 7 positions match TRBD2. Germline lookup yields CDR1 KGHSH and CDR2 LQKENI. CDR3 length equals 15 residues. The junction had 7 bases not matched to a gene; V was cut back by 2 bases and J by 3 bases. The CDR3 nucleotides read TGTGCCAGCTCACCAACGAGCGGGGCAGACTACGAGCAGTACTTC. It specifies CASSPTSGADYEQYF. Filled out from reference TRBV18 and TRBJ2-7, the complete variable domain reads NAGVMQNPRHLVRRRGQEARLRCSPMKGHSHVYWYRQLPEEGLKFMVYLQKENIIDESGMPKERFSAEFPKEGPSILRIQQVVRGDSAAYFCASSPTSGADYEQYFGPGTRLTVT.

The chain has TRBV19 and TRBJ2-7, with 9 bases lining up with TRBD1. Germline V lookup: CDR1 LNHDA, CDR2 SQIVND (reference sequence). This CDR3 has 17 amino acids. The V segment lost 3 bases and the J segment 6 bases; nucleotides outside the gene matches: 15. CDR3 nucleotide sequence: TGTGCCAGTAGTATGGTCGCCGTCGGACAGGGGTGGGCCGAGCAGTACTTC. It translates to CASSMVAVGQGWAEQYF.

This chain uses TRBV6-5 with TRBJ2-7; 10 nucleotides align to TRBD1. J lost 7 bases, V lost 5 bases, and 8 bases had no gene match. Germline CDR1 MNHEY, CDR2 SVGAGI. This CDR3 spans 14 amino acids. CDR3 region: CASSVRQGAREQYF. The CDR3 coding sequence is TGTGCCAGCAGTGTCAGACAGGGGGCGAGGGAGCAGTACTTC.

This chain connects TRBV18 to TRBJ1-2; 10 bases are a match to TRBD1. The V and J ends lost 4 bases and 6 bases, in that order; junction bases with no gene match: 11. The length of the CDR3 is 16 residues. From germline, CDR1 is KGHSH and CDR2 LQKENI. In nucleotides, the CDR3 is TGTGCCAGCTCACTACCGGGACGGACAGGGGGAGATGGCTACACCTTC. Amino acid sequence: CASSLPGRTGGDGYTF.

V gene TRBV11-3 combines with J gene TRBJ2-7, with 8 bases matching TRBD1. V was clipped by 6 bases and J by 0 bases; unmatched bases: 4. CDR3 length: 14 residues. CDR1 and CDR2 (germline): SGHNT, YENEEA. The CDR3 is CASRPTGDSYEQYF. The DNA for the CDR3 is TGTGCCAGCAGGCCGACAGGGGACTCCTACGAGCAGTACTTC.

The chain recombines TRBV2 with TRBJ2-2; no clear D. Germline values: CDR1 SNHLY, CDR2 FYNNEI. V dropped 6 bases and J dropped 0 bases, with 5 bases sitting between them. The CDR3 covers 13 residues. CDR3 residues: CASSRANTGELFF. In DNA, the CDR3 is TGTGCCAGCAGCCGAGCGAACACCGGGGAGCTGTTTTTT.

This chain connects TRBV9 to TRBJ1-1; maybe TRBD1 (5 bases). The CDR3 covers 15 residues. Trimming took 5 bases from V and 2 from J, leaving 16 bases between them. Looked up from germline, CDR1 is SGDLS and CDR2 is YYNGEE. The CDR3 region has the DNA TGTGCCAGCAGTGCTACAGGACGTTTAAACACTGAAGCTTTCTTT. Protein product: CASSATGRLNTEAFF.

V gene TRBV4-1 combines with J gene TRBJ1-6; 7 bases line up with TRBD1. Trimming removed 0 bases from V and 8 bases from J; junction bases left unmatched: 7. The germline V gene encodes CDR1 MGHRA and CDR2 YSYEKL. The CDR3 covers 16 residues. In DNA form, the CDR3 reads TGCGCCAGCAGCCAAGATCTTCAGGGGGTGTATTCACCCCTCCACTTT. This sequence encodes CASSQDLQGVYSPLHF.